This T cell receptor (beta chain) was documented in a study of blood T cell repertoires in COVID-19. The protocol was immunoSEQ multiplex PCR, while the TCRdb copy is restricted to in-frame clones and leaves out a portion. The sample yields about 74,000 clones, 84% seen once. Unmatched junction bases numbered 1, after V lost 7 bases and J lost 4 bases. This CDR3 has 13 residues. Germline V CDR1 and CDR2: SGHRS, YFSETQ. V is TRBV5-1 and J is TRBJ2-1; 11 nucleotides line up with TRBD2. This clonotype originated in a man in his 70s with acute or convalescent COVID-19. Material for sequencing was peripheral blood. In DNA, the CDR3 is TGCGCCAGCGGGACTAGCGGTTACAATGAGCAGTTCTTC. Amino acid sequence: CASGTSGYNEQFF.